This T cell receptor (beta chain) was identified in a study of T-cell reconstitution after alpha-beta-depleted transplantation in children. V was cut by 3 bases and J by 8 bases, with 20 bases left in between. The germline V gene has CDR1 LGHNA and CDR2 YNFKEQ. This CDR3 is 16 amino acids long. Researchers prepared the TCRbeta library using unique molecular identifiers, the study reports. TCRdb called the PCR reads again in MiXCR, with one record for every CDR3 protein. The profile shows fewer than 400,000 distinct CDR3 sequences, roughly 22% of them singletons. Material: PBMCs from the stem cell graft donor, obtained from the stem cell graft. This clonotype was sampled from a human donor who donated a stem cell graft to a child with acute myeloid leukemia. V usage is TRBV4-2 and J usage is TRBJ2-1; D may correspond to TRBD1 or TRBD2 (5 bases each). The CDR3 here is CASSHVIRDGRDEQFF. In DNA, the CDR3 is TGTGCCAGCAGCCATGTAATCCGGGACGGCCGGGATGAGCAGTTCTTC.